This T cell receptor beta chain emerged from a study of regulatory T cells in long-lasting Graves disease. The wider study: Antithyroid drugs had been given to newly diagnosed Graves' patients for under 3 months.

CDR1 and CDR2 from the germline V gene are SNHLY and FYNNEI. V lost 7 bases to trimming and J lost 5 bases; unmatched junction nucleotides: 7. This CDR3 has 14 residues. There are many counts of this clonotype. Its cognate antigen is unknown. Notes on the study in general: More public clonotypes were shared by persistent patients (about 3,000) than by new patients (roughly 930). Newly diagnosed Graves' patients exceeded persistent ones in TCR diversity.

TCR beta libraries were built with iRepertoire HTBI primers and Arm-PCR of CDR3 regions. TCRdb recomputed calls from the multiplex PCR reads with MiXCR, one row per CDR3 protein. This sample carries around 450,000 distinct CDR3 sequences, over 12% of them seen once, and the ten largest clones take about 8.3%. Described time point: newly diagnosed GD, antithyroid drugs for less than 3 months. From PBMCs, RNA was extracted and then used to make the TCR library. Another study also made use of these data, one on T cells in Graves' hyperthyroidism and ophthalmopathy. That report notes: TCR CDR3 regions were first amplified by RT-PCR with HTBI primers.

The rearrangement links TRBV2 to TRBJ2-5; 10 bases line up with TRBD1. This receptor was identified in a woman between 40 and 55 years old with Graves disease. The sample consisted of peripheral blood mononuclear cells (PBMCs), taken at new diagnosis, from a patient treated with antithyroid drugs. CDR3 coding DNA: TGTGCCAGCATCCCGGGACAGGGGTCTGAGACCCAGTACTTC. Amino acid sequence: CASIPGQGSETQYF.